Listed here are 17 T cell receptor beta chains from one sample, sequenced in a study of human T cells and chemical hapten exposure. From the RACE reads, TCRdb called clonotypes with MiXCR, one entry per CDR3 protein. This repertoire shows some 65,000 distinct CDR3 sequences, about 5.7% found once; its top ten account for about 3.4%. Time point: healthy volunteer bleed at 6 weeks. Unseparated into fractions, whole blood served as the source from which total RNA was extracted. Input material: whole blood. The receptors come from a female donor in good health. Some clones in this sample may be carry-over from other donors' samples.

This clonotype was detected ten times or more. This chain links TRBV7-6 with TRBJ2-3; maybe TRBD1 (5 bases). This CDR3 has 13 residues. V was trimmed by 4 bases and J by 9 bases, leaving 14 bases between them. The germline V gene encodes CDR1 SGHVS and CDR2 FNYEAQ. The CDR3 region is CASSSPDSLTQYF. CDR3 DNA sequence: TGTGCCAGCAGCTCACCCGACAGCTTGACGCAGTATTTT.

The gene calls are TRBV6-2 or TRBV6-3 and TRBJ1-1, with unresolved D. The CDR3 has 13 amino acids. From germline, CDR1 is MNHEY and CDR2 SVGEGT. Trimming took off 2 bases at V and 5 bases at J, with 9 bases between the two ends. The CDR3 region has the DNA TGTGCCAGCAGTTACCCACCAAGGACTGAAGCTTTCTTT. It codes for CASSYPPRTEAFF.

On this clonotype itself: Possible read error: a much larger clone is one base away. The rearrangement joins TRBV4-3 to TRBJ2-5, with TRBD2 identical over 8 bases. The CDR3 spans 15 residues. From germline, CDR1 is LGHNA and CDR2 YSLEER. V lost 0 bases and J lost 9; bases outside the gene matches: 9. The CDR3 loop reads CASSQEASGSQAQYF. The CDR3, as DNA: TGCGCCAGCAGCCAAGAAGCTAGCGGGTCCCAGGCCCAGTACTTC.

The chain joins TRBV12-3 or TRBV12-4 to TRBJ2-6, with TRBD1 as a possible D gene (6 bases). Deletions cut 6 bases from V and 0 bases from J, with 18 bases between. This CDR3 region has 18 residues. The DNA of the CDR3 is TGTGCCAGCAGCCTCATCCCAGGGGCCCGCTCTGGGGCCAACGTCCTGACTTTC. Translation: CASSLIPGARSGANVLTF.

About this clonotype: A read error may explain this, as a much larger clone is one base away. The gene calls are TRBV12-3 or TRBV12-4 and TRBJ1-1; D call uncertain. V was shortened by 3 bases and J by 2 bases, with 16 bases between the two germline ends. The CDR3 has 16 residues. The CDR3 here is CASSFPRQPSNTEAFF. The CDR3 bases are TGTGCCAGCAGTTTCCCCCGGCAACCAAGTAACACTGAAGCTTTCTTT.

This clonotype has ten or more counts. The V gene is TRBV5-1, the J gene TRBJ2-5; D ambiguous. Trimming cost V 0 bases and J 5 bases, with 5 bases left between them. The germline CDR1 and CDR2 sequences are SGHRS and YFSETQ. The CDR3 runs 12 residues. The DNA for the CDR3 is TGCGCCAGCAGCTTGGCCGAGGAGACCCAGTACTTC. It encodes CASSLAEETQYF.

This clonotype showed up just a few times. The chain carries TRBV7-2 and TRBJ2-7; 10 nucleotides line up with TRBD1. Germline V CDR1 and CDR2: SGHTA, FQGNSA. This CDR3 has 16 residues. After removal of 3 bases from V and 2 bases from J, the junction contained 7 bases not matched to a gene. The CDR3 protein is CASSFNSGTGAYEQYF. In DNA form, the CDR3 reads TGTGCCAGCAGCTTCAACTCCGGGACAGGGGCCTACGAGCAGTACTTC.

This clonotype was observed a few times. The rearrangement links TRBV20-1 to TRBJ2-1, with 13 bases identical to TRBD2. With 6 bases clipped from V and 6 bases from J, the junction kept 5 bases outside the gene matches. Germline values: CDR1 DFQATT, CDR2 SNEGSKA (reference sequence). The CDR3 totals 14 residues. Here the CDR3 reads CSARTSGRPNEQFF. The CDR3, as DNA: TGCAGTGCCAGGACTAGCGGGAGACCCAATGAGCAGTTCTTC.

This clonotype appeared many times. CDR3 loop: CASSLVLKSGVEAFF. The CDR3 DNA follows: TGTGCCAGCAGCTTGGTGCTTAAATCGGGCGTGGAAGCTTTCTTT. The chain has TRBV5-6 and TRBJ1-1; D not resolved. Germline lookup yields CDR1 SGHDT and CDR2 YYEEEE. This CDR3 has 15 residues. Trimming pared 0 bases from V and 8 bases from J, leaving 17 bases between.

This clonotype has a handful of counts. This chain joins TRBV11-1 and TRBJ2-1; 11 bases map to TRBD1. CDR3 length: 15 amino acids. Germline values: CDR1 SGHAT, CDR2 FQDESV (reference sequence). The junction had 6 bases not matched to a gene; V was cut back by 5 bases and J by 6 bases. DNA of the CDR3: TGTGCCAGCAGCCTCTGGGGGACAGGGGGCAATGAGCAGTTCTTC. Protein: CASSLWGTGGNEQFF. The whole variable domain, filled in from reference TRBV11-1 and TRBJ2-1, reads EAEVAQSPRYKITEKSQAVAFWCDPISGHATLYWYRQILGQGPELLVQFQDESVVDDSQLPKDRFSAERLKGVDSTLKIQPAELGDSAMYLCASSLWGTGGNEQFFGPGTRLTVL.

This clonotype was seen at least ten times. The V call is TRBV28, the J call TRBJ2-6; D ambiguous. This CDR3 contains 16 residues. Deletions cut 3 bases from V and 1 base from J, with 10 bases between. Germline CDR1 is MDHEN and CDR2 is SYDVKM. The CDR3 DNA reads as TGTGCCAGCAGTTTCGGCGAAGTTTCTGGGGCCAACGTCCTGACTTTC. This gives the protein CASSFGEVSGANVLTF.

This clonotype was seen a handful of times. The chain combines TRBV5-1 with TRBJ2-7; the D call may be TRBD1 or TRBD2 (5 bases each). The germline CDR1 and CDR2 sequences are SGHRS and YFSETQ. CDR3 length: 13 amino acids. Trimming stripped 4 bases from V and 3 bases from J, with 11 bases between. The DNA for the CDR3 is TGCGCCAGCAGCCCGGGACGGATCTACGAGCAGTACTTC. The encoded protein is CASSPGRIYEQYF.

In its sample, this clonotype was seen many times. The CDR3 DNA follows: TGTGCCAGCAGCCAAGTAGGCTGGACGAACACTGAAGCTTTCTTT. Translation gives CASSQVGWTNTEAFF. The rearrangement uses TRBV4-2 and TRBJ1-1; no firm D call. Deletions cut 1 base from V and 1 base from J, with 10 bases between. Germline CDR1 and CDR2: LGHNA and YNFKEQ. This CDR3 comprises 15 residues.

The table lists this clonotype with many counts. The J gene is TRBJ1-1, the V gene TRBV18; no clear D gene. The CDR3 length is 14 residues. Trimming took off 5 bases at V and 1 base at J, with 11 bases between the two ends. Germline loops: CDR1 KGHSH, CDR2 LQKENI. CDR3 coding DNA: TGTGCCAGCTCAAGGACTGAGTCGAACACTGAAGCTTTCTTT. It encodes CASSRTESNTEAFF.

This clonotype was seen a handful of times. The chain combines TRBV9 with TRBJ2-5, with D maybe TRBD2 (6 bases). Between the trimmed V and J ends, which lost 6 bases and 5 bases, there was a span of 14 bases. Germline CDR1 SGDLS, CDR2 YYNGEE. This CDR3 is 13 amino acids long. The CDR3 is CASNRLDRETQYF. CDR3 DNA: TGTGCCAGCAATCGACTAGATCGGGAGACCCAGTACTTC.

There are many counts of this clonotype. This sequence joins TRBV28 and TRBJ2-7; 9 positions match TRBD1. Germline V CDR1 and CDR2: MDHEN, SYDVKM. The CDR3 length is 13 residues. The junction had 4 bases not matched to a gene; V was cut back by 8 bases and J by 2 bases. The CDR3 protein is CASDNRGPYEQYF. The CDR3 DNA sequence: TGTGCCAGCGACAACAGGGGGCCCTACGAGCAGTACTTC.

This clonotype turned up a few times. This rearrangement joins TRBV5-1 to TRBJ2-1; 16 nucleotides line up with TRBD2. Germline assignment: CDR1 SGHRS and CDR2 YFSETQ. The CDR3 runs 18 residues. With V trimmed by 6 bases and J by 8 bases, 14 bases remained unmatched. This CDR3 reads CASTNAPGLAGGKDEQFF. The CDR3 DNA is TGCGCCAGCACCAATGCACCGGGACTAGCGGGAGGGAAGGATGAGCAGTTCTTC.